This TCR beta chain originates from a study of cytomegalovirus exposure and HLA in healthy donors. It was with 60 Vbeta and 13 Jbeta primers that the PCR ran. Produced via immunoSEQ multiplex PCR; TCRdb's table is partial and in-frame only. There are 70,000 to 80,000 clones in the sample, with roughly 2.7% held by the top ten. Germline CDR1 and CDR2: MDHEN and SYDVKM. The CDR3 runs to 14 residues. Deletions cut 4 bases from V and 2 bases from J, with 11 bases between. This chain joins TRBV28 and TRBJ1-1; tentative D call: TRBD1 (5 bases). The source is a man between 40 and 49 years old in good health and CMV-seronegative. The sequencing input was PBMCs. CDR3 protein: CASSYTGGNTEAFF. The CDR3 DNA sequence: TGTGCCAGCAGTTACACGGGGGGTAACACTGAAGCTTTCTTT.